The present T cell receptor (beta chain) was sequenced within a study of cytomegalovirus exposure and HLA in healthy donors. Study conclusions and caveats: There were a few CMV-associated chains whose specificity for CMV antigens was confirmed in vitro. The productive fraction for most TCR beta V segments was about 90% or about 30% in an earlier analysis. It was reported in a later analysis that an Asian-associated ancestry cluster showed fewer N-insertions than the approximately 670-donor mean.

About this clone itself: The antigen remains unidentified.

CDR3 length: 16 residues. CDR1 and CDR2 from the germline V gene are MNHEY and SMNVEV (reference sequence). With 10 bases removed from V and 4 bases from J, the gap between germline ends came to 25 bases. The PCR employed 60 Vbeta primers together with 13 Jbeta primers. In the authors' methods: Roughly 80 million unique TCR beta chains, roughly 12 million shared, were counted in a later analysis. Profiled with immunoSEQ multiplex PCR; TCRdb holds only in-frame clones, not every one. The D gene and trimming were derived from the DNA, and the V and J assignments and clone size from that table. This sample yields some 130,000 clones, of which around three quarters are seen a single time; approximately 4.8% belongs to the top ten.

V and J are TRBV27 and TRBJ1-2; possibly TRBD1 for D (6 bases). The TCR sequence derives from a man aged 25 to 40 in good health. Sequencing was done on a sample of PBMCs. In DNA form, the CDR3 reads TGTGCCACCCGGACACTGGGACACACGATCCCCTATGGCTACACCTTC. Translation gives CATRTLGHTIPYGYTF.